The 9 T cell receptor beta chains given below trace back to one sample, sequenced in a study of shared clonotypes between healthy human individuals. Clones were sequenced by immunoSEQ multiplex PCR, and TCRdb holds only the in-frame ones, with some missing. Among 2,500,000 or so clones listed, more than 85% were seen once. The sequenced sample consisted of naive CD4+ T cells from PBMCs. Subset reported: CD45RA+ positively selected. These receptors were obtained from a man younger than 35 in good health. Some clones in this sample may be carry-over from other donors' samples.

V usage is TRBV18 and J usage is TRBJ2-3; the D is unclear. The V end was cut by 2 bases, the J end by 5 bases, with 11 bases between. This CDR3 comprises 14 residues. CDR1 is KGHSH, CDR2 LQKENI, per germline. CDR3 residues: CASSPSLGGDTQYF. The CDR3 coding sequence is TGTGCCAGCTCACCAAGCCTTGGTGGAGATACGCAGTATTTT.

This clone appeared once. This chain joins TRBV7-3 and TRBJ2-3; the D is unclear. Germline V gives CDR1 SGHTA, CDR2 FQGTGA. The CDR3 consists of 14 residues. V lost 1 base and J 2 bases, leaving 7 bases between the germline ends. DNA of the CDR3: TGTGCCAGCAGCTTAATCCGGATCACAGATACGCAGTATTTT. Its protein product is CASSLIRITDTQYF.

The V and J genes are TRBV5-5 and TRBJ1-4; D call uncertain. This CDR3 has 12 residues. V dropped 2 bases and J dropped 7 bases, with 6 bases sitting between them. The germline CDR1 and CDR2 sequences are SGHKS and YYEKEE (reference sequence). CDR3 sequence reads: CASSFFGEKLFF. The CDR3, as DNA: TGTGCCAGCAGCTTCTTTGGTGAAAAACTGTTTTTT.

The V gene is TRBV25-1, the J gene TRBJ1-6, with D perhaps TRBD1 (6 bases). Germline V gene sequence: CDR1 MGHDK, CDR2 SYGVNS. The CDR3 covers 15 residues. V shed 6 bases and J shed 7 bases, with 16 bases lying between them. The CDR3 loop reads CASRSAGARNSPLHF. DNA of the CDR3: TGTGCCAGCAGGAGTGCAGGGGCACGGAATTCACCCCTCCACTTT.

The rearrangement uses TRBV15 and TRBJ1-5, with D possibly matching TRBD1 (6 bases). CDR3 length equals 16 residues. Trimming stripped 5 bases from V and 2 bases from J, with 16 bases between. Germline CDR1 is LNHNV and CDR2 is YYDKDF (reference sequence). The CDR3 loop reads CATSGIQGSGNQPQHF. As DNA, the CDR3 is TGTGCCACCAGCGGAATACAGGGATCGGGCAATCAGCCCCAGCATTTT.

The V call is TRBV30, the J call TRBJ2-3, with a weak D call TRBD2 (7 bases). V lost 0 bases to trimming and J lost 4 bases, with 17 bases between them. Germline V gene lookup returns CDR1 GTSNPN and CDR2 SVGIG (reference sequence). The CDR3 loop spans 16 amino acids. The CDR3 bases are TGTGCCTGGAGTGTACTCTTGGGAGGGGGGGCAGATACGCAGTATTTT. Its protein product is CAWSVLLGGGADTQYF.

The chain links TRBV10-3 to TRBJ2-1, with 7 bases fitting TRBD2. Germline values: CDR1 ENHRY, CDR2 SYGVKD. The CDR3 runs to 15 residues. The V gene end was trimmed by 6 bases and the J gene end by 7 bases; junction bases not matched to a gene: 12. DNA of the CDR3: TGTGCCATCAGAGGCGGGCGGGAGCCGGGAAATGAGCAGTTCTTC. Protein product: CAIRGGREPGNEQFF.

The genes are TRBV6-1 and TRBJ1-3; D is undetermined. V was pared by 6 bases and J by 2 bases, with 5 bases between. This CDR3 comprises 12 residues. Germline assignment: CDR1 MNHNS and CDR2 SASEGT. This CDR3 reads CASRGPGNTIYF. The CDR3, as DNA: TGTGCCAGCAGAGGGCCTGGAAACACCATATATTTT.

The rearrangement joins TRBV11-2 to TRBJ2-3; D is unresolved. This CDR3 comprises 16 residues. Germline V gives CDR1 SGHAT, CDR2 FQNNGV. V dropped 1 base and J dropped 1 base, with 12 bases sitting between them. The CDR3 DNA follows: TGTGCCAGCAGCTTAGTCTCCCCCGGAGGCACAGATACGCAGTATTTT. Translated, it gives CASSLVSPGGTDTQYF. The variable domain in full, with the rest retrieved from reference TRBV11-2 and TRBJ2-3, is EAGVAQSPRYKIIEKRQSVAFWCNPISGHATLYWYQQILGQGPKLLIQFQNNGVVDDSQLPKDRFSAERLKGVDSTLKIQPAKLEDSAVYLCASSLVSPGGTDTQYFGPGTRLTVL.